The TCR beta chain described here comes from a study of CD8 T cells in ankylosing spondylitis. General observations from the study: Some of these motif variants have turned up before, in reports on reactive arthritis synovial fluid and blood. There was a TCR beta motif, made of several highly homologous variants, that appeared characteristic of ankylosing spondylitis blood. Clones that were linked to disease were CD8+ and were relatively rare in peripheral blood.

Turning to this clonotype: Antigen: not known.

Germline loops: CDR1 SGHTA, CDR2 FQGNSA. This CDR3 is built from 17 residues. Trimming removed 0 bases from V and 0 bases from J, with 13 bases in between. As the method for making TCR beta libraries, quantitative 5'-RACE with molecular barcodes was used. TCRdb re-called the 5' RACE reads through MiXCR, storing one row per CDR3 protein. The sample lists approximately 110,000 distinct CDR3 sequences; 20% to 30% were seen once. The sequence came from a male donor with ankylosing spondylitis. Material for sequencing was synovial fluid, either unsorted or a sorted T cell fraction (not recorded which). This chain uses TRBV7-2 with TRBJ2-3; no firm D call. The DNA for the CDR3 is TGTGCCAGCAGCTTAGCGGTGTCAGCCTCTAGCACAGATACGCAGTATTTT. This sequence encodes CASSLAVSASSTDTQYF.